This T cell receptor beta chain is drawn from a study of Tregs in tolerant kidney transplant recipients. Study outcomes and limitations: Few patients were studied, so findings need validation in larger groups. This study did not directly address biological reproducibility. Activated donor B cell expansion appeared to reveal the most relevant donor-specific TCRbeta repertoire.

Only one count was recorded for this clone. Antigen: not known. Generated by immunoSEQ multiplex PCR, the TCRdb table keeps only in-frame clones and is missing some. This table has roughly 250,000 clones, more than 65% appearing once. CD4+CD25+CD127- Tregs, CD4+CD25- non-Tregs, CD4 and CD8 cells were sorted. V lost 0 bases to trimming and J lost 8 bases; unmatched junction nucleotides: 3. In germline, CDR1 is MNHEY, CDR2 SVGAGI. This CDR3 is 13 amino acids long. Material: CD4+ T cells from blood. The rearrangement joins TRBV6-5 to TRBJ1-2, with TRBD1 matching over 7 bases. The clonotype comes from a human donor in good health. CDR3 sequence (DNA): TGTGCCAGCAGTTACTCGGACAGGTTGGGCTACACCTTC. Protein sequence: CASSYSDRLGYTF.